This T cell receptor beta chain was found in a study of blood T cell repertoires in COVID-19. Seattle enrolled patients during active infection and tracked them longitudinally. The CDR3 is made up of 15 amino acids. The germline V gene has CDR1 SGHVS and CDR2 FQNEAQ. V gave up 1 base and J gave up 7 bases, with 16 bases separating them. Sequencing was performed with immunoSEQ multiplex PCR; in TCRdb, only in-frame clones are kept and a portion is missing. The sample consists of around 250,000 clones, over 80% of them appearing once. This clonotype was obtained from an older woman with COVID-19, enrolled during active disease. This chain joins TRBV7-8 and TRBJ2-5; no firm D call. Sequenced sample: peripheral blood. CDR3 DNA: TGTGCCAGCAGCTTAGAGTCAGGCCCAACGTCGACCCAGTACTTC. Its translation is CASSLESGPTSTQYF. Supplemented by reference TRBV7-8 and TRBJ2-5, the full variable domain reads GAGVSQSPRYKVAKRGQDVALRCDPISGHVSLFWYQQALGQGPEFLTYFQNEAQLDKSGLPSDRFFAERPEGSVSTLKIQRTQQEDSAVYLCASSLESGPTSTQYFGPGTRLLVL.